The source of this TCR beta chain is a study of tumor-infiltrating lymphocytes in oesophageal squamous cell carcinoma (dated by TCRdb to the mid-2010s). The library relied on PCR. The listed sequencing device is Illumina HiSeq 2000. TCRdb's own reprocessing of the public reads used fastp at Q25 and MiXCR and kept productive beta chains. All rows with the same CDR3 protein become a single entry with the most common DNA and genes. This sample holds 20,000 to 30,000 distinct CDR3 sequences; about two fifths were observed only once. The biggest ten clones account for 23% of the sample. Worth noting for this clonotype: Its target antigen remains unknown. Base qualities are not recorded, but no much larger clone differs from it by a single base.

The CDR3 sequence holds 13 residues, the cysteine and phenylalanine included. Only the CDR3 DNA stays, 39 bases, in frame from base 1. CDR1 and CDR2 are read off the germline V gene as SGHVS and FQNEAQ. The specimen was esophageal tumor tissue. This sequence originates from a male donor with esophageal squamous cell carcinoma. This chain is built from TRBV7-8 and TRBJ2-7; TRBD1 matches 7 bases in the middle. The DNA end is more similar to TRBJ2-5, so the J call may be wrong. The bases read TGTGCCAGCAGCAACAACAGGGGAGAGACCCAGTACTTC. It specifies CASSNNRGETQYF.